This T cell receptor (beta chain) was identified in a study of regulatory T cells in long-lasting Graves disease. Study observations and caveats: TRBV28 was favored in persistent disease, as were TRBJ1-2 and TRBJ2-5.

This clonotype was seen many times. Antigen: not known. Time point of the sample: newly diagnosed GD, antithyroid drugs for less than 3 months. The TCR library was made from RNA extracted from PBMCs. iRepertoire HTBI primers and Arm-PCR of CDR3 regions built TCR beta libraries. Each CDR3 protein gets one entry after TCRdb re-called the multiplex PCR reads with MiXCR. The table lists 680,000 or so distinct CDR3 sequences, around 17% of them singletons. With 1 base removed from V and 1 base from J, the gap between germline ends came to 14 bases. CDR1 is LNHDA, CDR2 SQIVND, per germline (reference sequence). The CDR3 contains 17 residues. The sample was also reused in another study, on T cells in Graves' hyperthyroidism and ophthalmopathy. That investigation notes: Clinical symptoms, serum thyroxine and TRAb, thyroid ultrasound and orbital computed tomography were used for the diagnoses.

Source: peripheral blood mononuclear cells (PBMCs), taken at new diagnosis, from a patient treated with antithyroid drugs. The TCR was taken from a woman aged 25 to 39 with Graves disease. V usage is TRBV19 and J usage is TRBJ1-5; TRBD1 might be the D (6 bases). The CDR3 sequence is CASSIGRGGPSNQPQHF. CDR3 DNA sequence: TGTGCCAGTAGTATAGGCCGCGGGGGGCCAAGCAATCAGCCCCAGCATTTT. The whole variable domain, filled in from reference TRBV19 and TRBJ1-5, reads DGGITQSPKYLFRKEGQNVTLSCEQNLNHDAMYWYRQDPGQGLRLIYYSQIVNDFQKGDIAEGYSVSREKKESFPLTVTSAQKNPTAFYLCASSIGRGGPSNQPQHFGDGTRLSIL.